One and the same sample provided the 27 T cell receptor beta chains below, sequenced in a study of OX40 agonist ivuxolimab in advanced cancers. Assay used: immunoSEQ multiplex PCR; TCRdb lists only in-frame clones, some missing. The sample carries some 45,000 clones, 85% to 90% recorded once. The starting material was CD4+ or CD8+ T cells sorted from blood, obtained in a trial of the OX40 agonist ivuxolimab. The receptor source for this set is an adult with an advanced solid tumor such as melanoma, head and neck, liver or kidney cancer.

The chain links TRBV6-5 to TRBJ1-5, with D possibly TRBD1 on 5 matching bases. Trimming shortened V by 2 bases and J by 6 bases, and 14 bases separated the two germline ends. CDR3 length: 15 residues. The germline V gene has CDR1 MNHEY and CDR2 SVGAGI. CDR3 nucleotide sequence: TGTGCCAGCAGTTACAATTTAGGGGTTGGTCAGCCCCAGCATTTT. Its translation: CASSYNLGVGQPQHF.

The rearrangement joins TRBV2 to TRBJ1-4; D unresolved. This CDR3 has 15 residues. Germline-derived CDR1 and CDR2 are SNHLY and FYNNEI. V was pared by 2 bases and J by 7 bases, with 14 bases between. The chain's CDR3 is CASSEFEGLGEKLFF. The DNA of the CDR3 is TGTGCCAGCAGTGAATTTGAGGGTCTGGGTGAAAAACTGTTTTTT.

The chain has TRBV6-5 and TRBJ1-1, with D perhaps matching TRBD1 (5 bases). Trimming shortened V by 8 bases and J by 1 base, and 11 bases separated the two germline ends. This CDR3 comprises 13 residues. Per the germline V gene, CDR1 is MNHEY and CDR2 is SVGAGI. The CDR3 region is CASLGTANTEAFF. The CDR3 nucleotides read TGTGCCAGCCTGGGGACTGCGAACACTGAAGCTTTCTTT.

J is TRBJ1-5 and V is TRBV21-1. TRBV21-1 is shown as a pseudogene. The CDR3 sequence is 16 residues long. DNA for the CDR3: TGTGCCAGCAGCAAATCGGGTCAGGTAGAAAGTCAGCCCCAGCATTTT. Amino acid sequence: CASSKSGQVESQPQHF.

The chain joins TRBV7-2 to TRBJ2-5; perhaps TRBD2 as D (5 bases). Trimming left V 5 bases short and J 5 bases short, with 12 bases between. The CDR3 length is 13 residues. The germline V gene has CDR1 SGHTA and CDR2 FQGNSA. The CDR3 bases are TGTGCCAGCAGCAGATCTAGCACGGAGACCCAGTACTTC. It specifies CASSRSSTETQYF.

The V gene is TRBV27, the J gene TRBJ2-7, with 7 bases fitting TRBD2. V trimming: 4 bases; J trimming: 2 bases; junction bases outside the gene matches: 11. CDR1 and CDR2 from the germline V gene are MNHEY and SMNVEV (reference sequence). The CDR3 runs 16 residues. DNA for the CDR3: TGTGCCAGCAGTTGGGGGGGGACTCGCCACCCCTACGAGCAGTACTTC. It encodes CASSWGGTRHPYEQYF.

The chain employs TRBV10-3 and TRBJ2-3, with D maybe TRBD1 (6 bases). The V end was cut by 2 bases, the J end by 5 bases, with 11 bases between. There are 14 residues in the CDR3. CDR1 and CDR2 from the germline V gene are ENHRY and SYGVKD. CDR3 sequence reads: CAISEAGVGDTQYF. In DNA form, the CDR3 reads TGTGCCATCAGTGAGGCAGGGGTCGGAGATACGCAGTATTTT.

V and J are TRBV6-1 and TRBJ1-2; no clear D. V was clipped by 6 bases and J by 2 bases, with 13 bases between them. This CDR3 has 14 residues. The germline CDR1 and CDR2 sequences are MNHNS and SASEGT. The CDR3 sequence is CASSPMRQNYGYTF. The CDR3 DNA reads TGTGCCAGCAGCCCAATGCGGCAAAACTATGGCTACACCTTC.

The chain employs TRBV4-2 and TRBJ2-1, with 12 nucleotides matching TRBD2. Germline assignment: CDR1 LGHNA and CDR2 YNFKEQ. This CDR3 has 17 residues. J gave up 10 bases and V 1 base, and 11 bases lay outside the gene matches. CDR3 sequence: CASSQVGSSGGAREQFF. The DNA for the CDR3 is TGTGCCAGCAGCCAAGTAGGGTCTAGCGGGGGGGCTAGGGAGCAGTTCTTC.

In this sample, this clone turned up a few times. The V and J genes are TRBV4-1 and TRBJ2-2; 9 positions agree with TRBD1. The CDR3 runs to 16 residues. The germline gives CDR1 MGHRA, CDR2 YSYEKL. V lost 0 bases, J lost 5 bases, and 4 bases stayed unmatched. CDR3 sequence (DNA): TGCGCCAGCAGCCAAGACGGGACAGGGTTTACCGGGGAGCTGTTTTTT. This translates into CASSQDGTGFTGELFF.

The chain recombines TRBV28 with TRBJ1-3, with D possibly TRBD1 on 5 matching bases. The germline CDR1 and CDR2 sequences are MDHEN and SYDVKM. V was cut by 7 bases and J by 4 bases, with 14 bases left in between. The CDR3 spans 14 residues. CDR3 residues: CASIPAGDGNTIYF. DNA for the CDR3: TGTGCCAGCATCCCAGCCGGGGACGGAAACACCATATATTTT.

The V gene is TRBV19, the J gene TRBJ1-2, with a tentative D call TRBD1 (6 bases). The germline V gene encodes CDR1 LNHDA and CDR2 SQIVND (reference sequence). The CDR3 is 14 amino acids. The ends were cut back, 3 bases at V and 3 bases at J, with 11 bases in the middle. CDR3 residues: CASSIGQRYYGYTF. CDR3 in DNA: TGTGCCAGTAGTATTGGACAGAGATACTATGGCTACACCTTC.

The chain links TRBV10-2 to TRBJ1-1; a possible D gene is TRBD1 (6 bases). Germline CDR1 WSHSY, CDR2 SAAADI. Trimming shortened V by 6 bases and J by 1 base, and 15 bases separated the two germline ends. This CDR3 contains 15 residues. The CDR3 region has the DNA TGCGCCAGCAGCTTAACGACAGGAAGGAACACTGAAGCTTTCTTT. It translates to CASSLTTGRNTEAFF.

The chain uses TRBV18 and TRBJ2-1; 14 bases align to TRBD2. The germline V gene has CDR1 KGHSH and CDR2 LQKENI. This CDR3 has 15 amino acids. Unmatched junction bases numbered 3, after V lost 4 bases and J lost 7 bases. The CDR3 region is CASSHGLAGGNEQFF. CDR3 sequence (DNA): TGTGCCAGCTCACACGGACTAGCGGGAGGTAATGAGCAGTTCTTC.

There are a few counts of this clone. The chain is built from TRBV11-2 and TRBJ2-6; D gene ambiguous. The CDR3 totals 14 residues. CDR1 is SGHAT and CDR2 is FQNNGV in the germline V gene. Trimming took 1 base from V and 1 from J, leaving 2 bases between them. The CDR3 is CASSLASGANVLTF. The CDR3 DNA sequence: TGTGCCAGCAGCTTAGCGTCTGGGGCCAACGTCCTGACTTTC.

In its sample, this clone was seen once. The chain couples TRBV7-3 to TRBJ2-5; D tentatively fits TRBD1 or TRBD2 (6 bases each). The CDR3 has 13 residues. Trimming took off 2 bases at V and 5 bases at J, with 9 bases between the two ends. Germline V gene data show CDR1 as SGHTA and CDR2 as FQGTGA. CDR3 nucleotide sequence: TGTGCCAGCAGCTTAGGGGGGCCTGAGACCCAGTACTTC. Amino acids: CASSLGGPETQYF.

This chain connects TRBV19 to TRBJ2-7, with a weak D call TRBD1 (5 bases). The germline V gene has CDR1 LNHDA and CDR2 SQIVND (reference sequence). The CDR3 runs to 14 residues. V lost 3 bases to trimming and J lost 3 bases, with 12 bases between them. The DNA of the CDR3 is TGTGCCAGTAGTATTAGGCAGGGTAACTACGAGCAGTACTTC. Protein sequence: CASSIRQGNYEQYF.

The chain joins TRBV4-1 to TRBJ2-1, with D possibly TRBD1 on 6 matching bases. CDR1 is MGHRA, CDR2 YSYEKL, per germline. The CDR3 has 16 residues. With 2 bases removed from V and 6 bases from J, the gap between germline ends came to 17 bases. This CDR3 reads CASSQQPFPQGNEQFF. CDR3 sequence (DNA): TGCGCCAGCAGCCAACAACCATTTCCACAGGGCAATGAGCAGTTCTTC.

V usage is TRBV20-1 and J usage is TRBJ2-3; D is ambiguous. Germline V gene data show CDR1 as DFQATT and CDR2 as SNEGSKA (reference sequence). Trimming took off 1 base at V and 8 bases at J, with 4 bases between the two ends. The CDR3 is 10 residues long. The CDR3 nucleotides read TGCAGTGCTAGAGTGGTTACGCAGTATTTT. Translated, it gives CSARVVTQYF.

This chain uses TRBV6-1 with TRBJ2-2; possible D gene TRBD1, 5 bases. This CDR3 comprises 12 residues. Trimming shortened V by 6 bases and J by 7 bases, and 9 bases separated the two germline ends. Germline values: CDR1 MNHNS, CDR2 SASEGT. CDR3 bases: TGTGCCAGCAGGCGACAGAACGGGGAGCTGTTTTTT. Residues: CASRRQNGELFF.

This chain connects TRBV2 to TRBJ1-2; D is uncertain. V lost 5 bases and J 5 bases, leaving 12 bases between the germline ends. The CDR3 has 13 residues. The germline V gene has CDR1 SNHLY and CDR2 FYNNEI. The CDR3 DNA reads TGTGCCAGCAGTACTGGAGGAGGTTATGGCTACACCTTC. Translated: CASSTGGGYGYTF.

A few counts support this clone. This chain joins TRBV2 and TRBJ2-1, with 7 bases identical to TRBD2. The germline V gene encodes CDR1 SNHLY and CDR2 FYNNEI. There are 17 residues in the CDR3. Trimming removed 5 bases from V and 2 bases from J; junction bases left unmatched: 12. This chain's CDR3 is CASSPTPGLRTYNEQFF. Here the CDR3 DNA reads TGTGCCAGCAGTCCCACCCCGGGACTACGTACCTACAATGAGCAGTTCTTC.

The genes are TRBV9 and TRBJ1-2; no clear D. The V end was cut by 0 bases, the J end by 3 bases, with 3 bases between. This CDR3 spans 12 amino acids. Germline V CDR1 and CDR2: SGDLS, YYNGEE. The chain's CDR3 is CASSVDDYGYTF. The CDR3 bases are TGTGCCAGCAGCGTAGACGACTATGGCTACACCTTC. The full variable domain, with the rest looked up from reference TRBV9 and TRBJ1-2, is DSGVTQTPKHLITATGQRVTLRCSPRSGDLSVYWYQQSLDQGLQFLIQYYNGEERAKGNILERFSAQQFPDLHSELNLSSLELGDSALYFCASSVDDYGYTFGSGTRLTVV.

The chain has TRBV4-3 and TRBJ2-1, with 10 bases that match TRBD2. The CDR3 runs 15 residues. V shed 0 bases, J shed 9 bases, and the junction held 5 bases outside the gene matches. CDR1 and CDR2 from the germline V gene are LGHNA and YSLEER. The CDR3 nucleotides read TGCGCCAGCAGCCAAGAGGCTAGCGGGGGAACTGAGCAGTTCTTC. Translated: CASSQEASGGTEQFF.

This chain joins TRBV27 and TRBJ2-3; unclear D gene. The CDR3 covers 12 residues. CDR1 and CDR2 from the germline V gene are MNHEY and SMNVEV (reference sequence). V was pared by 8 bases and J by 2 bases, with 8 bases between. The CDR3 here is CASGWTTDTQYF. The CDR3 DNA sequence: TGTGCCAGCGGTTGGACCACAGATACGCAGTATTTT.

The gene calls are TRBV28 and TRBJ2-6, with D unclear. CDR3 length: 16 residues. Per germline, CDR1 MDHEN and CDR2 SYDVKM. Trimming took off 4 bases at V and 1 base at J, with 11 bases between the two ends. The CDR3 here is CASSWRPGSGANVLTF. CDR3 nucleotides: TGTGCCAGCAGTTGGAGACCCGGATCTGGGGCCAACGTCCTGACTTTC. Using reference TRBV28 and TRBJ2-6 for the parts outside the CDR3, the full variable domain is DVKVTQSSRYLVKRTGEKVFLECVQDMDHENMFWYRQDPGLGLRLIYFSYDVKMKEKGDIPEGYSVSREKKERFSLILESASTNQTSMYLCASSWRPGSGANVLTFGAGSRLTVL.

In its sample, this clone was seen a few times. This chain joins TRBV30 and TRBJ1-1; TRBD1 matches 9 bases. J was trimmed by 11 bases and V by 1 base; bases with no gene match: 8. Per the germline V gene, CDR1 is GTSNPN and CDR2 is SVGIG (reference sequence). The CDR3 totals 13 residues. The CDR3 region has the DNA TGTGCCTGGAGTGAAGGGACAGGGTCAGTCGCTTTCTTT. This translates into CAWSEGTGSVAFF. The full variable domain, completed using reference TRBV30 and TRBJ1-1, is SQTIHQWPATLVQPVGSPLSLECTVEGTSNPNLYWYRQAAGRGLQLLFYSVGIGQISSEVPQNLSASRPQDRQFILSSKKLLLSDSGFYLCAWSEGTGSVAFFGQGTRLTVV.